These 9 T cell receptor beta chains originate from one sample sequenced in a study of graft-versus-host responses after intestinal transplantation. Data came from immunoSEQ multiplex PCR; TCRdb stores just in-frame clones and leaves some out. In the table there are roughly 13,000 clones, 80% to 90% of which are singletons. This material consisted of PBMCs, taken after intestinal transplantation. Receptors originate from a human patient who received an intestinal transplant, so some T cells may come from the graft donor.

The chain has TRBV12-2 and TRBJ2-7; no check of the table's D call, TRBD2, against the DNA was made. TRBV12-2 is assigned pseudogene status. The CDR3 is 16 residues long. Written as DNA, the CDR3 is TGTGCAAGTCGCTTAGCGCATTGGCGGGAGAACTACGAGCAGTACTTC. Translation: CASRLAHWRENYEQYF.

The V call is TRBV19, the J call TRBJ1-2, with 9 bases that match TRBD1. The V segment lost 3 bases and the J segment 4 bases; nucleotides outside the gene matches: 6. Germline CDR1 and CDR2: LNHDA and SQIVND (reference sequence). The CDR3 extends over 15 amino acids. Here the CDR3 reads CASSIGTGIGYGYTF. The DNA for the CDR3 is TGTGCCAGTAGTATCGGGACAGGGATCGGCTATGGCTACACCTTC. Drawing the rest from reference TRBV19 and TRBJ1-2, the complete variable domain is DGGITQSPKYLFRKEGQNVTLSCEQNLNHDAMYWYRQDPGQGLRLIYYSQIVNDFQKGDIAEGYSVSREKKESFPLTVTSAQKNPTAFYLCASSIGTGIGYGYTFGSGTRLTVV.

Written as DNA, the CDR3 is TGCGCCAGCAGCTTGACCCAGGGAGGTGGCTACACCTTC. It yields the protein CASSLTQGGGYTF. The J gene is TRBJ1-2, the V gene TRBV5-1, with D possibly being TRBD1 (5 bases). Germline CDR1 and CDR2: SGHRS and YFSETQ. Trimming pared 1 base from V and 7 bases from J, leaving 11 bases between. The CDR3 contains 13 residues.

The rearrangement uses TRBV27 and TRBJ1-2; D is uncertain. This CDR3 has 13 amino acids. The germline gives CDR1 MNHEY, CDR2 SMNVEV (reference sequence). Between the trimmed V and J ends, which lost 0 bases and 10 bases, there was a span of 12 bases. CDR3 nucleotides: TGTGCCAGCAGTTTATCCGTTAGGAGCTCCTACACCTTC. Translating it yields CASSLSVRSSYTF.

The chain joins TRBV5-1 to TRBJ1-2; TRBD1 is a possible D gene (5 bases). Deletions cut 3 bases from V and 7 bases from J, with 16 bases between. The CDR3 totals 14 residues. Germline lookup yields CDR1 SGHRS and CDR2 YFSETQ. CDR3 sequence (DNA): TGCGCCAGCAGCTCGGAAACAGGATGGGGTGGCTACACCTTC. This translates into CASSSETGWGGYTF.

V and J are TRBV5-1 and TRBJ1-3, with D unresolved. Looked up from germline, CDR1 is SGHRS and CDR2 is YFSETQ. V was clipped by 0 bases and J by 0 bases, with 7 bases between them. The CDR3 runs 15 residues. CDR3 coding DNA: TGCGCCAGCAGCTTGGGGGGAAACTCTGGAAACACCATATATTTT. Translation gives CASSLGGNSGNTIYF.

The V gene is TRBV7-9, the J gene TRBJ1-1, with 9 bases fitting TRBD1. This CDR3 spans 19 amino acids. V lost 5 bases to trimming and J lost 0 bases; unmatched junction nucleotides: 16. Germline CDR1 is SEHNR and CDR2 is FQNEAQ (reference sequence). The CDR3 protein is CASSALLGQGYAMNTEAFF. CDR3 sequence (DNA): TGTGCCAGCAGCGCGCTTCTGGGACAGGGATACGCCATGAACACTGAAGCTTTCTTT.

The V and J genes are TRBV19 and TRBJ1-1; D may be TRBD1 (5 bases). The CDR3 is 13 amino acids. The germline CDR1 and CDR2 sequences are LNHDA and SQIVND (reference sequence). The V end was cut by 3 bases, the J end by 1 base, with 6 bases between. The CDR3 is CASSIGTNTEAFF. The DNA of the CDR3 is TGTGCCAGTAGTATCGGGACGAACACTGAAGCTTTCTTT.

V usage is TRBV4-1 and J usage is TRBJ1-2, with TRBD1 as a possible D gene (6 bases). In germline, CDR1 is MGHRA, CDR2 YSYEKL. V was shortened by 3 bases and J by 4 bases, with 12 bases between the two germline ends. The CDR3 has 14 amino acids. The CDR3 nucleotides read TGCGCCAGCAGCCACGGGGACAAAGGCTATGGCTACACCTTC. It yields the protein CASSHGDKGYGYTF.